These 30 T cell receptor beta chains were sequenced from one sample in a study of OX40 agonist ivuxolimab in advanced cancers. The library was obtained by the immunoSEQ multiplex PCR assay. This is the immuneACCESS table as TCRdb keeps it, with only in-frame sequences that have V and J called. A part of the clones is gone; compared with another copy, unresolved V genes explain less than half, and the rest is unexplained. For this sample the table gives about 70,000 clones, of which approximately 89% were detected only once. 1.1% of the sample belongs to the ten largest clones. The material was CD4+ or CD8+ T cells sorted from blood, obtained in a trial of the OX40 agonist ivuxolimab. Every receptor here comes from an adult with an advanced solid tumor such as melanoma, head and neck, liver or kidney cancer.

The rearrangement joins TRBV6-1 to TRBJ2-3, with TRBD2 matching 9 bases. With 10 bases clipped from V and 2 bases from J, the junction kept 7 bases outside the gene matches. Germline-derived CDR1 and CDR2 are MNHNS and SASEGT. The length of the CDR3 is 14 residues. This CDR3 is CAIRRLAVTDTQYF. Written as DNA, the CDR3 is TGTGCCATCAGGAGACTAGCGGTCACAGATACGCAGTATTTT.

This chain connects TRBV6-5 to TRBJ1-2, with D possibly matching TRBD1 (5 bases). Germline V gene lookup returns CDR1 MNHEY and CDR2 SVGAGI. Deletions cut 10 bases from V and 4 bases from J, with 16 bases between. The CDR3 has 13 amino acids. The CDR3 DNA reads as TGTGCCATCAGGGCCACAACACGCTATGGCTACACCTTC. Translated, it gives CAIRATTRYGYTF.

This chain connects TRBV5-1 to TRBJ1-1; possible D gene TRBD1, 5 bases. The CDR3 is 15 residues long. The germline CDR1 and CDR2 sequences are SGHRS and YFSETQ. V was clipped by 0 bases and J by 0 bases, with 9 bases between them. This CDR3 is CASSLASGLNTEAFF. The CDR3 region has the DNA TGCGCCAGCAGCTTGGCCTCGGGGCTGAACACTGAAGCTTTCTTT.

DNA of the CDR3: TGCGCCAGCAGCTTGGGCGGGGGGCGCGCAGATACGCAGTATTTT. Protein: CASSLGGGRADTQYF. V is TRBV5-1 and J is TRBJ2-3; 8 positions match TRBD2. Germline trimming cut 0 bases from V and 4 bases from J; bases unmatched to any gene: 4. Germline CDR1 SGHRS, CDR2 YFSETQ. The length of the CDR3 is 15 residues.

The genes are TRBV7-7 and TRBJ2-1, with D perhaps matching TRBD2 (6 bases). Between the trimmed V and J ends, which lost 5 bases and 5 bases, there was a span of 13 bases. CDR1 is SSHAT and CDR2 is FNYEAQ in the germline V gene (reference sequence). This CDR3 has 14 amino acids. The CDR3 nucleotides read TGTGCCAGCAGCCCGAATAGCGGTCACAATGAGCAGTTCTTC. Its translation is CASSPNSGHNEQFF.

CDR3 DNA sequence: TGTGCCAGCAGCTTGGGGGACGGAACCTACGAGCAGTACTTC. As protein: CASSLGDGTYEQYF. The chain uses TRBV5-8 and TRBJ2-7; D possibly matches TRBD1 or TRBD2 (5 bases each). The V and J ends lost 0 bases and 2 bases respectively, with 9 bases between them. Germline assignment: CDR1 SGHTS and CDR2 YDEGEE. This CDR3 spans 14 amino acids.

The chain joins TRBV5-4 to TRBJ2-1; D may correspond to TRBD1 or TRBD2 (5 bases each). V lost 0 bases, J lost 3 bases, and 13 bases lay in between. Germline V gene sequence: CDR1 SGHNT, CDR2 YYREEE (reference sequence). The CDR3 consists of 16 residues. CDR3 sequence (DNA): TGTGCCAGCAGCTTGGAGGGGTCGGGATACTACAATGAGCAGTTCTTC. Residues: CASSLEGSGYYNEQFF.

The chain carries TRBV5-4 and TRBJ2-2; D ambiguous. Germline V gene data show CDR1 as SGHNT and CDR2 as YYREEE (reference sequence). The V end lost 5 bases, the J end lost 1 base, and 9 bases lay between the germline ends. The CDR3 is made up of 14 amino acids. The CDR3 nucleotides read TGTGCCAGCAGGGGCGGTTTGAACACCGGGGAGCTGTTTTTT. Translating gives CASRGGLNTGELFF. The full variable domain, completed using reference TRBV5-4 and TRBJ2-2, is ETGVTQSPTHLIKTRGQQVTLRCSSQSGHNTVSWYQQALGQGPQFIFQYYREEENGRGNFPPRFSGLQFPNYSSELNVNALELDDSALYLCASRGGLNTGELFFGEGSRLTVL.

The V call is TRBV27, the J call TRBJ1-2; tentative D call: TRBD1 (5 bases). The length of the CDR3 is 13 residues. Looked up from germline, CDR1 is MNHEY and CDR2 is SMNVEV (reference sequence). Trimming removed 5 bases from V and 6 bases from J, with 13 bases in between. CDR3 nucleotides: TGTGCCAGCAGTCGCCAGGGTGCCGATGGCTACACCTTC. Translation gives CASSRQGADGYTF.

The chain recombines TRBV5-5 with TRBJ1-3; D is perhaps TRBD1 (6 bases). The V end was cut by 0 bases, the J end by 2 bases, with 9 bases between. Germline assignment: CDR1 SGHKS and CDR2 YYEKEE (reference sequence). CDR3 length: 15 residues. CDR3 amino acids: CASSLATGTGNTIYF. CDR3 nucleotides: TGTGCCAGCAGCTTGGCCACAGGGACTGGAAACACCATATATTTT. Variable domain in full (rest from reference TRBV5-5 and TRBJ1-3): DAGVTQSPTHLIKTRGQQVTLRCSPISGHKSVSWYQQVLGQGPQFIFQYYEKEERGRGNFPDRFSARQFPNYSSELNVNALLLGDSALYLCASSLATGTGNTIYFGEGSWLTVV.

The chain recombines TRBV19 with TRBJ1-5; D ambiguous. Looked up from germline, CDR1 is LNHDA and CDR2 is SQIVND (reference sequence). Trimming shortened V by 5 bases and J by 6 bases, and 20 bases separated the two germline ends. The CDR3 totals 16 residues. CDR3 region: CASSAAVGRIRQPQHF. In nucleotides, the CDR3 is TGTGCCAGTAGTGCGGCGGTAGGGCGGATCCGTCAGCCCCAGCATTTT.

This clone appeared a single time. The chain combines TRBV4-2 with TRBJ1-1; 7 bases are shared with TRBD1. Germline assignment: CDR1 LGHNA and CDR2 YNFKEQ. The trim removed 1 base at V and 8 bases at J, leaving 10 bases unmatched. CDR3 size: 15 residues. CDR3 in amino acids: CASSQVGRGVREAFF. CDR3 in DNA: TGTGCCAGCAGCCAAGTTGGCAGGGGGGTTAGGGAAGCTTTCTTT.

DNA for the CDR3: TGCGCCAGCAGTCCGGACAGGGTCACTGAAGCTTTCTTT. It specifies CASSPDRVTEAFF. The rearrangement uses TRBV5-1 and TRBJ1-1, with 8 bases matching TRBD1. V gave up 5 bases and J gave up 4 bases; unmatched junction bases: 4. The CDR3 has 13 amino acids. CDR1 and CDR2 (germline): SGHRS, YFSETQ.

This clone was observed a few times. The CDR3 DNA is TGTGCCAGCAGCACGGACATTTCCGGGGAGCTGTTTTTT. This encodes CASSTDISGELFF. V is TRBV9 and J is TRBJ2-2; the D gene is possibly TRBD1 (5 bases). Per the germline V gene, CDR1 is SGDLS and CDR2 is YYNGEE. The CDR3 runs to 13 residues. Trimming took off 4 bases at V and 6 bases at J, with 10 bases between the two ends.

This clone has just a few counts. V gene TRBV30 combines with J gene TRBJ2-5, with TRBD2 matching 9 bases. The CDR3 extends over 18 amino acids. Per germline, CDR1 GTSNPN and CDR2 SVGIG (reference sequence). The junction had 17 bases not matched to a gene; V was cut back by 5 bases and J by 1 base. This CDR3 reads CAWWILAGSHPVQETQYF. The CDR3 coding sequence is TGTGCCTGGTGGATCCTAGCGGGGTCACACCCAGTCCAAGAGACCCAGTACTTC. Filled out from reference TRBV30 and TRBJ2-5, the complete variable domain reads SQTIHQWPATLVQPVGSPLSLECTVEGTSNPNLYWYRQAAGRGLQLLFYSVGIGQISSEVPQNLSASRPQDRQFILSSKKLLLSDSGFYLCAWWILAGSHPVQETQYFGPGTRLLVL.

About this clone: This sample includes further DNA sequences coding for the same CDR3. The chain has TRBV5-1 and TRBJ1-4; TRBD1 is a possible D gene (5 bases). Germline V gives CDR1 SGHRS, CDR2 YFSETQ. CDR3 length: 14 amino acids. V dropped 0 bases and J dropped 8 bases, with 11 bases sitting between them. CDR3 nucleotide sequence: TGCGCCAGCAGCTTGGGGGGCGCGAACGAAAAACTGTTTTTT. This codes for CASSLGGANEKLFF.

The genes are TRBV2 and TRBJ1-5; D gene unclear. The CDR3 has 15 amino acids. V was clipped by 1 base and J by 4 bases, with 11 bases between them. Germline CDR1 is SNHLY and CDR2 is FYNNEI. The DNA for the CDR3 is TGTGCCAGCAGTGAAGGGGCAGCCAGAAATCAGCCCCAGCATTTT. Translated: CASSEGAARNQPQHF.

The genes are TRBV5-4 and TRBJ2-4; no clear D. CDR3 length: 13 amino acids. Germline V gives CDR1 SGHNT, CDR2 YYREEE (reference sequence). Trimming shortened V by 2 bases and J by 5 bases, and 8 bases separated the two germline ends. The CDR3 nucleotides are TGTGCCAGCAGCTTTAATAGTGAAAACATTCAGTACTTC. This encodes CASSFNSENIQYF.

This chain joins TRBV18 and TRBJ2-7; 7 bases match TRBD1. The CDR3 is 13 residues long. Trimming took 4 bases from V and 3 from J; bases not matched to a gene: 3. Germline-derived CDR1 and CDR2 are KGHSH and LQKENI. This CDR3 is CASSLQGDYEQYF. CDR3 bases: TGTGCCAGCTCACTTCAGGGGGACTACGAGCAGTACTTC.

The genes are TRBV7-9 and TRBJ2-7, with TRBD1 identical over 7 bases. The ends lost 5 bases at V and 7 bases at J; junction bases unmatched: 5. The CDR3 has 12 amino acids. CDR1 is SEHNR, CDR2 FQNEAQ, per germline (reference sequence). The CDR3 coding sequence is TGTGCCAGCAGCGCTCAGGGGGAAGAGCAGTACTTC. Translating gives CASSAQGEEQYF.

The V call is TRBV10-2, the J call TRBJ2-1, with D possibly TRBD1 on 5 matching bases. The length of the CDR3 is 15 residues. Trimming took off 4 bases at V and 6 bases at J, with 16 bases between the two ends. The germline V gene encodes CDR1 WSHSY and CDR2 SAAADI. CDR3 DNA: TGCGCCAGCAGTGTGACAGAAATCCTAATCAATGAGCAGTTCTTC. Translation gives CASSVTEILINEQFF.

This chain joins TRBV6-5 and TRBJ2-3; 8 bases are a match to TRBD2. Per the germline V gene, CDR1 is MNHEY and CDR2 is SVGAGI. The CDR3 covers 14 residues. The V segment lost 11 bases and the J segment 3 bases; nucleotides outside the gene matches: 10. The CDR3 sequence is CACRLAFVTDTQYF. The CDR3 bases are TGTGCCTGCCGACTAGCGTTTGTAACAGATACGCAGTATTTT.

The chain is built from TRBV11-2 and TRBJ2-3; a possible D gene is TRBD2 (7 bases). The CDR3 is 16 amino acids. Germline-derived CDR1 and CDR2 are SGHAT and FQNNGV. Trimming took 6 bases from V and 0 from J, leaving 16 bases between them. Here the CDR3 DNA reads TGTGCCAGCAGTCTAGGGGGGGATTCTAGCACAGATACGCAGTATTTT. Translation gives CASSLGGDSSTDTQYF.

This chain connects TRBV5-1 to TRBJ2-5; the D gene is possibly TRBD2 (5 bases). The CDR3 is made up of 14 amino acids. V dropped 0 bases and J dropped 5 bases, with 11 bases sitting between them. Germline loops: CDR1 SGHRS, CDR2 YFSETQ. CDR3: CASSLGASPETQYF. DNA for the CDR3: TGCGCCAGCAGCTTGGGAGCTAGCCCGGAGACCCAGTACTTC.

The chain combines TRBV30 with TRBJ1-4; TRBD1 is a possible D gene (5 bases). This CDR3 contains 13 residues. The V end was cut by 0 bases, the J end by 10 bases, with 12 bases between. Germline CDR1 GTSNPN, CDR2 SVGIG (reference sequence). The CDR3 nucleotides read TGTGCCTGGAGTGTCGGAGGGGTCCGAAAACTGTTTTTT. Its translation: CAWSVGGVRKLFF.

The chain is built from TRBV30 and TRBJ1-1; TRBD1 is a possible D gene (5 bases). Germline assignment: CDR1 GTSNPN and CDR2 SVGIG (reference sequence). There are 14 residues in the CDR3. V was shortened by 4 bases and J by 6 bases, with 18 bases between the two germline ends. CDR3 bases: TGTGCCTGGAATAGGGGCGGTTCGGGTCCTGAAGCTTTCTTT. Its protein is CAWNRGGSGPEAFF.

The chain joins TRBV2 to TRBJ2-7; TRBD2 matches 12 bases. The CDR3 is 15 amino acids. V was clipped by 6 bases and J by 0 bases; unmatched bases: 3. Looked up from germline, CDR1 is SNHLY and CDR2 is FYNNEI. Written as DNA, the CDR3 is TGTGCCAGCAGCGGACTAGCGGGGAGCTCCTACGAGCAGTACTTC. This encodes CASSGLAGSSYEQYF. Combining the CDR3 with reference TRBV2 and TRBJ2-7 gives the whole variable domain EPEVTQTPSHQVTQMGQEVILRCVPISNHLYFYWYRQILGQKVEFLVSFYNNEISEKSEIFDDQFSVERPDGSNFTLKIRSTKLEDSAMYFCASSGLAGSSYEQYFGPGTRLTVT.

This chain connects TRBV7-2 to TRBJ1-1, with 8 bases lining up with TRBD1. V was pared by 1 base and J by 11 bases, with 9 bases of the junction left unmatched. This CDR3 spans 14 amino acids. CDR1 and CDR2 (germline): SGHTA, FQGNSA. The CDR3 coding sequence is TGTGCCAGCAGCTTAGACAGGGGGTCGGTGAAGGCTTTCTTT. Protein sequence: CASSLDRGSVKAFF.

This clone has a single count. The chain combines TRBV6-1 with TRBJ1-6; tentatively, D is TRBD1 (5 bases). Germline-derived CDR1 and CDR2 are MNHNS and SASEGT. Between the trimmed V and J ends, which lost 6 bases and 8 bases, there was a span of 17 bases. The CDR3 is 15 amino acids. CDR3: CASSAGTGGYSPLHF. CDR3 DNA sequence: TGTGCCAGCAGCGCTGGGACCGGTGGTTATTCACCCCTCCACTTT.

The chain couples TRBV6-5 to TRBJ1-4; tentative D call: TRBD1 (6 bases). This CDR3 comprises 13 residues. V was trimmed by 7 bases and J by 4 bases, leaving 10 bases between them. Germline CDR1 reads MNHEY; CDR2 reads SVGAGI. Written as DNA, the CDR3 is TGTGCCAGCAAACAGGGCCTTAATGAAAAACTGTTTTTT. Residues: CASKQGLNEKLFF.